This TCR beta chain was obtained from a study of CD8 T cells in ankylosing spondylitis. General observations from the study: Fewer than ten highly homologous variants made up a TCR beta motif that seemed to typify ankylosing spondylitis blood.

CDR1 and CDR2 from the germline V gene are SNHLY and FYNNEI. This CDR3 region has 12 residues. Trimming took off 11 bases at V and 6 bases at J, with 14 bases between the two ends. This clonotype was seen only a few times. The target antigen is unknown. MiXCR, applied by TCRdb to the 5' RACE reads, yields one record per CDR3 protein. The repertoire consists of some 330,000 distinct CDR3 sequences, with 7.5% to 9% occurring once and the leading ten covering 13% to 15%. This sequence joins TRBV2 and TRBJ2-4; D is possibly TRBD2 (6 bases). This clonotype was sampled from a male donor with ankylosing spondylitis. Sequencing was carried out using blood, either unsorted or a sorted T cell fraction (not recorded which). CDR3: CASRVTRNIQYF. The CDR3 nucleotides read TGTGCCTCCCGCGTGACTAGAAACATTCAGTACTTC. Using reference TRBV2 and TRBJ2-4 for the parts outside the CDR3, the full variable domain is EPEVTQTPSHQVTQMGQEVILRCVPISNHLYFYWYRQILGQKVEFLVSFYNNEISEKSEIFDDQFSVERPDGSNFTLKIRSTKLEDSAMYFCASRVTRNIQYFGAGTRLSVL.